This T cell receptor beta chain was profiled in a study of T cells in Graves' hyperthyroidism and ophthalmopathy (dated by TCRdb to between 2019 and 2020). About the investigation overall: A discovery cohort of about a hundred patients, roughly 45 with Graves' ophthalmopathy and approximately 55 with stable Graves' hyperthyroidism, was used to find distinguishing TCR V-J signatures. The paper describes TCR Vbeta CDR3 sequencing of roughly 130 peripheral blood samples, made up of roughly 45 ophthalmopathy patients, 70 to 80 hyperthyroidism patients and around 17 progressor patients. The roughly 100 discovery patients were randomly split 7:3 into training and test sets. In several Graves' hyperthyroidism patients, the study also compared T-cell repertoires from thyroid tissue with T-cell repertoires from blood. After blood sampling, hyperthyroidism patients were treated with methimazole at a starting dose of 30 mg daily, and ophthalmopathy patients were treated with high-dose intravenous methylprednisolone. Whether ophthalmopathy could be predicted prospectively was tested in an independent validation cohort made up of 18 hyperthyroidism patients plus 17 patients who later progressed to ophthalmopathy.

Overall study outcomes, separate from this receptor: In validation, the model predicted progression to ophthalmopathy a median of approximately 6.6 months before onset, with about 71% sensitivity and 72.22% specificity. Blood samples also contained most of the expanded thyroid clonotypes (frequency above 0.001), which suggests that blood repertoires may reflect thyroid immune responses. Sample size was not statistically predetermined, and blinding of investigators to group allocation was not performed. Ophthalmopathy was separated from stable hyperthyroidism by a 13 V-J signature model, with about 86% sensitivity and roughly 81% specificity obtained in cross-validation and 80%/75% obtained in testing.

Patients with uncontrolled infections, other autoimmune diseases, pregnancy or lactation were excluded. Diagnoses were established on the basis of clinical symptoms, serum thyroxine and TRAb, thyroid ultrasound, and orbital computed tomography. Trizol reagent was used to extract total RNA, and RNA quality was then checked on an Agilent 2100 Bioanalyzer. Its CDR3 holds 17 amino acids, cysteine through phenylalanine. Only the CDR3 part of the read is kept: 51 bases, read in frame from the first base. Trimming removed 2 bases from V and 5 bases from J; the gene matches leave 14 bases unexplained. Sequences SGHTS (CDR1) and YDEGEE (CDR2) are obtained from the germline V gene. Amplification of TCR beta CDR3 regions was carried out from RNA transcripts. The TCR CDR3 was subjected to a first round of RT-PCR using the HTBI primer set and the Qiagen OneStep RT-PCR kit. A second multiplex PCR round built the libraries, followed by size selection and purification. Paired-end sequencing of the libraries was performed with 100 bp reads on an Illumina HiSeq2000. The original methods were these. SOAPnuke was used to process the raw data, with reads discarded if the reads contained adapters or uncalled bases, had a mean Phred below 15, or lacked an exact constant-primer or identifier match. High-quality paired reads were merged with COPE v1.2.5, and unique nucleotide sequences were defined as clonotypes. Clonotypes were aligned to IMGT TRBV, TRBD and TRBJ reference segments using MiTCR v1.1. The analysis was restricted to V-J combinations with a frequency above 0.0001, which together covered 99% to 99.2% of the repertoires. A TCS score was defined as the ratio between F50 (clonal expansion) and ExV (chaos), using BLOSUM62-based TCRdist between CDR3 peptides within each V-J. Welch's t-statistics and random forest reduced roughly 530 V-J features to 13, which were used in a naive Bayes classifier (R e1071). The similarity between thyroid and blood repertoires was quantified using the Morisita-Horn index. TCRdb trimmed public reads at Q25 via fastp, called clones via MiXCR and kept in-frame beta chains. Identical CDR3 proteins give one entry, which carries the most common genes and DNA. The authors' filters were not applied to this entry. For this sample the table gives 480,000 or so distinct CDR3 sequences, of which 46% were detected only once. The ten largest clones take up 35% to 50% of the sample.

Worth noting for this clonotype: Its target antigen remains unknown. Per-base quality was not reported, and no clone a single base away is much larger than it.

The source of this sequence is an adult woman with Graves' disease, either hyperthyroidism or ophthalmopathy (not recorded which). The sequence joins TRBV5-8 to TRBJ2-5, with 8 bases in between that match TRBD2. Material for sequencing was peripheral blood or thyroid tissue (not recorded which). The CDR3 has the sequence CASSLIAGIGTGETQYF. The bases are TGTGCCAGCAGCTTAATAGCGGGAATAGGCACCGGGGAGACCCAGTACTTC.